Following are 21 T cell receptor beta chains from one sample sequenced in a study of healthy donors' naive CD4 and CD8 T cells. TCR libraries were built from around 0.45 ug of total RNA by linear amplification. TCRdb re-analysed the reads in MiXCR, keeping a single row per CDR3 protein. The data hold about 180,000 distinct CDR3 sequences, with 65% to 75% observed a single time. The sample consisted of naive CD4+ and CD8+ T cells sorted from blood, pooled from several donors. Every receptor here comes from a pool of human donors in good health; the sample pools cells from several healthy donors.

The chain couples TRBV29-1 to TRBJ2-7, with D possibly matching TRBD2 (6 bases). CDR1 is SQVTM, CDR2 ANQGSEA, per germline. V was trimmed by 7 bases and J by 4 bases, leaving 17 bases between them. CDR3 length: 13 residues. CDR3 in DNA: TGCAGCGCCGGGACTCGGGGTTTATACGAGCAGTACTTC. As protein: CSAGTRGLYEQYF.

The chain uses TRBV20-1 and TRBJ2-1; TRBD2 matches 10 bases. This CDR3 comprises 18 residues. The ends lost 0 bases at V and 9 bases at J; junction bases unmatched: 17. Germline V lookup: CDR1 DFQATT, CDR2 SNEGSKA (reference sequence). The CDR3 nucleotides are TGCAGTGCTAGAGAGAGGCCCTTTGTACTAGCGGGAAGAAGTGAGCAGTTCTTC. This translates into CSARERPFVLAGRSEQFF.

This chain uses TRBV6-2 or TRBV6-3 with TRBJ2-7, with D maybe TRBD2 (6 bases). This CDR3 spans 12 amino acids. V lost 10 bases to trimming and J lost 2 bases, with 12 bases between them. Germline V lookup: CDR1 MNHEY, CDR2 SVGEGT. CDR3 sequence: CATVAGPYEQYF. CDR3 DNA: TGTGCCACCGTGGCGGGACCCTACGAGCAGTACTTC.

This sequence joins TRBV6-2 or TRBV6-3 and TRBJ2-1; tentatively, D is TRBD2 (6 bases). V was pared by 7 bases and J by 7 bases, with 14 bases between. Germline V gene sequence: CDR1 MNHEY, CDR2 SVGEGT. This CDR3 has 13 amino acids. The CDR3 bases are TGTGCCAGCACCCAAACTAGCTGGAATGAGCAGTTCTTC. This codes for CASTQTSWNEQFF.

This clonotype was detected a few times. This rearrangement joins TRBV29-1 to TRBJ1-1; a possible D gene is TRBD1 (5 bases). Between the trimmed V and J ends, which lost 4 bases and 0 bases, there was a span of 9 bases. This CDR3 spans 13 amino acids. CDR1 is SQVTM, CDR2 ANQGSEA, per germline. CDR3: CSVVWGLNTEAFF. The CDR3 DNA is TGCAGCGTTGTCTGGGGGTTGAACACTGAAGCTTTCTTT.

The chain couples TRBV6-2 or TRBV6-3 to TRBJ1-2, with TRBD1 identical over 11 bases. The CDR3 contains 16 residues. Per the germline V gene, CDR1 is MNHEY and CDR2 is SVGEGT. V gave up 6 bases and J gave up 8 bases; unmatched junction bases: 14. The CDR3 is CASRTGQGALSRGYTF. The CDR3 DNA reads as TGTGCCAGCAGAACCGGACAGGGGGCTTTGTCTCGGGGCTACACCTTC.

The rearrangement joins TRBV29-1 to TRBJ1-3; no clear D. The ends were cut back, 7 bases at V and 1 base at J, with 11 bases in the middle. CDR1 and CDR2 (germline): SQVTM, ANQGSEA. This CDR3 contains 13 residues. Here the CDR3 DNA reads TGCAGCGACGAGACTTGGTCTGGAAACACCATATATTTT. Translating gives CSDETWSGNTIYF.

This clonotype was detected a few times. CDR3 loop: CASSPTLAQETQYF. CDR3 DNA: TGTGCCAGCAGCCCGACCTTAGCCCAAGAGACCCAGTACTTC. This chain links TRBV5-4 with TRBJ2-5; D remains unclear. CDR3 size: 14 residues. V gave up 4 bases and J gave up 1 base, with 11 bases separating them. Germline CDR1 SGHNT, CDR2 YYREEE (reference sequence).

CDR3 amino acids: CSVEGQANEQYF. The CDR3 region has the DNA TGCAGCGTTGAAGGGCAGGCCAACGAGCAGTACTTC. The chain couples TRBV29-1 to TRBJ2-7; the D is unclear. The germline CDR1 and CDR2 sequences are SQVTM and ANQGSEA. V was trimmed by 1 base and J by 5 bases, leaving 9 bases between them. The CDR3 extends over 12 amino acids.

This chain uses TRBV29-1 with TRBJ2-7; the D is unclear. Trimming pared 3 bases from V and 7 bases from J, leaving 16 bases between. This CDR3 spans 13 amino acids. The germline V gene has CDR1 SQVTM and CDR2 ANQGSEA. CDR3 region: CSVDNKGLGEQYF. In DNA, the CDR3 is TGCAGCGTTGATAATAAGGGTCTTGGTGAGCAGTACTTC.

The rearrangement joins TRBV29-1 to TRBJ2-5, with D perhaps TRBD1 or TRBD2 (6 bases each). The CDR3 has 12 residues. Germline V lookup: CDR1 SQVTM, CDR2 ANQGSEA. Deletions cut 4 bases from V and 5 bases from J, with 11 bases between. The CDR3 protein is CSVAGGTETQYF. The CDR3 coding sequence is TGCAGCGTTGCCGGGGGCACTGAGACCCAGTACTTC.

This clonotype was recorded a few times. The chain links TRBV19 to TRBJ2-1, with 10 bases aligning to TRBD2. V shed 2 bases and J 6 bases; nucleotides not matched to a gene: 7. The CDR3 sequence is 16 residues long. Germline V lookup: CDR1 LNHDA, CDR2 SQIVND (reference sequence). The CDR3 protein is CASSISPGTSVNEQFF. The DNA of the CDR3 is TGTGCCAGTAGTATATCTCCCGGGACTAGCGTCAATGAGCAGTTCTTC.

This chain links TRBV29-1 with TRBJ1-2; D gene unclear. Trimming removed 4 bases at V and 4 bases at J, with 13 bases between. The CDR3 runs to 13 residues. CDR1 SQVTM and CDR2 ANQGSEA come from the germline V gene. CDR3 DNA: TGCAGCGTTGGAGTCGGTGACCTCTATGGCTACACCTTC. Translating gives CSVGVGDLYGYTF.

The sample holds a few counts of this clonotype. The rearrangement joins TRBV27 to TRBJ2-5; the D gene could be TRBD1 or TRBD2 (6 bases each). Trimming cost V 2 bases and J 4 bases, with 11 bases left between them. The CDR3 has 14 amino acids. Germline V gives CDR1 MNHEY, CDR2 SMNVEV (reference sequence). The CDR3 loop reads CASSLRGAPETQYF. CDR3 nucleotides: TGTGCCAGCAGTTTAAGGGGGGCACCAGAGACCCAGTACTTC.

V usage is TRBV19 and J usage is TRBJ2-5; D gene unclear. The CDR3 covers 14 residues. V gave up 5 bases and J gave up 5 bases, with 15 bases separating them. Germline CDR1 reads LNHDA; CDR2 reads SQIVND (reference sequence). CDR3 in DNA: TGTGCCAGTAGTGCCCGGATAGGGCGTGAGACCCAGTACTTC. It encodes CASSARIGRETQYF.

This chain uses TRBV30 with TRBJ1-1; 9 bases agree with TRBD1. Germline CDR1 GTSNPN, CDR2 SVGIG (reference sequence). J lost 7 bases, V lost 5 bases, and 11 bases had no gene match. The length of the CDR3 is 14 residues. CDR3 sequence reads: CAWGEGQGFGEAFF. CDR3 bases: TGTGCCTGGGGTGAGGGACAGGGTTTCGGTGAAGCTTTCTTT.

The genes are TRBV19 and TRBJ2-7, with TRBD1 identical over 8 bases. There are 12 residues in the CDR3. J gave up 6 bases and V 3 bases, and 1 base lay outside the gene matches. CDR1 and CDR2 (germline): LNHDA, SQIVND (reference sequence). The CDR3 DNA follows: TGTGCCAGTAGTATCGGACAGGGCGAGCAGTACTTC. Protein: CASSIGQGEQYF.

This clonotype was detected only a few times. The gene calls are TRBV29-1 and TRBJ1-2, with no clear D. CDR3 length equals 14 residues. Germline V gene data show CDR1 as SQVTM and CDR2 as ANQGSEA. Trimming stripped 6 bases from V and 0 bases from J, with 14 bases between. CDR3 DNA sequence: TGCAGCGTGTTACACGAGGACTCTAACTATGGCTACACCTTC. It yields the protein CSVLHEDSNYGYTF.

The chain combines TRBV29-1 with TRBJ2-1, with D possibly matching TRBD2 (5 bases). The germline V and J ends were trimmed by 3 bases and 5 bases, with 11 bases remaining between them. CDR1 is SQVTM, CDR2 ANQGSEA, per germline. This CDR3 is 13 amino acids long. CDR3 sequence reads: CSVETGVNNEQFF. CDR3 bases: TGCAGCGTTGAGACCGGGGTCAACAATGAGCAGTTCTTC.

CDR3 sequence: CSVEIRTGGEQYF. CDR3 bases: TGCAGCGTCGAGATACGCACGGGGGGCGAGCAGTACTTC. This rearrangement joins TRBV29-1 to TRBJ2-7; TRBD2 aligns across 7 bases. The CDR3 consists of 13 residues. V gave up 6 bases and J gave up 6 bases; unmatched junction bases: 11. Germline CDR1 reads SQVTM; CDR2 reads ANQGSEA.

The CDR3 reads CASSPAGVHGYTF. CDR3 coding DNA: TGTGCCAGCAGTCCCGCGGGGGTGCATGGCTACACCTTC. The chain employs TRBV6-6 and TRBJ1-2, with D perhaps TRBD1 (5 bases). Per the germline V gene, CDR1 is MNHNY and CDR2 is SVGAGI (reference sequence). V was clipped by 5 bases and J by 6 bases, with 13 bases between them. This CDR3 has 13 residues.